The rows below give T cell receptor beta chains drawn from one sample of a study of T-cell reconstitution after alpha-beta-depleted transplantation in children. TCRdb re-called the PCR reads through MiXCR, storing one row per CDR3 protein. Of 200,000 to 300,000 distinct CDR3 sequences listed, more than 10% were seen once; the top ten hold 2% to 3%. The input for sequencing was PBMCs from the stem cell graft donor, taken from the stem cell graft. Every receptor here comes from a human donor who donated a stem cell graft to a child with acute lymphoblastic leukemia. CDR3s include the opening cysteine and the closing phenylalanine or tryptophan. The D gene is left open where the match is weak. Expanded clones are given a class, and other clones once, few, many or no size at all.

>-|13|TRBJ2-7|-|TRBV29-1
CSVEEARNYEQYF
TGCAGCGTTGAAGAAGCCAGGAACTACGAGCAGTACTTC
>-|15|TRBJ1-1|few|TRBV28
CASSKTGYMNTEAFF
TGTGCCAGCAGTAAGACAGGATACATGAACACTGAAGCTTTCTTT
>-|16|TRBJ2-1|few|TRBV20-1
CSAREGWRGPYNEQFF
TGCAGTGCTAGAGAAGGGTGGCGGGGTCCTTACAATGAGCAGTTCTTC
>-|14|TRBJ1-6|many|TRBV12-3/TRBV12-4
CASRPDGPTAPLHF
TGTGCCAGCAGACCGGACGGACCGACGGCACCCCTCCACTTT
>TRBD1|11|TRBJ1-2|many|TRBV20-1
CSAFTGDLASF
TGCAGTGCTTTCACAGGGGACCTTGCTAGCTTC
>TRBD1|13|TRBJ1-1|many|TRBV5-1
CASSLERTGEAFF
TGCGCCAGCAGTTTGGAACGGACAGGGGAAGCTTTCTTT
>TRBD2|14|TRBJ2-1|many|TRBV6-2/TRBV6-3
CASSYILGGDEQFF
TGTGCCAGCAGTTACATTCTGGGGGGGGATGAGCAGTTCTTC
>TRBD1|15|TRBJ2-7|-|TRBV20-1
CSARAYGTGVYEQYF
TGCAGTGCTAGAGCCTACGGGACAGGGGTCTACGAGCAGTACTTC
>TRBD1|15|TRBJ1-5|-|TRBV20-1
CSAESGTGGNQPQHF
TGCAGTGCTGAATCCGGGACAGGGGGCAATCAGCCCCAGCATTTT
>TRBD1|16|TRBJ2-1|many|TRBV11-2
CASSSEDRGSYNEQFF
TGTGCCAGCAGCTCGGAAGACAGGGGTTCCTACAATGAGCAGTTCTTC
>-|15|TRBJ2-7|many|TRBV6-1
CASSEIARLAYEQYF
TGTGCCAGCAGTGAAATTGCCAGGTTAGCCTACGAGCAGTACTTC
>TRBD1|17|TRBJ1-4|many|TRBV11-2
CASSLVIPGQGNEKLFF
TGTGCCAGCAGCTTAGTTATCCCGGGACAGGGGAATGAAAAACTGTTTTTT
>TRBD2|19|TRBJ2-3|many|TRBV27
CASSLGVRSASGGYWWQYF
TGTGCCAGCAGTTTAGGTGTAAGGTCGGCTAGCGGGGGATATTGGTGGCAGTATTTT
>-|15|TRBJ1-4|many|TRBV5-1
CASSPTVATNEKLFF
TGCGCCAGCAGCCCTACAGTTGCAACTAATGAAAAACTGTTTTTT
>-|15|TRBJ1-1|-|TRBV27
CASSLSPEWNTEAFF
TGTGCCAGCAGTTTATCACCGGAGTGGAACACTGAAGCTTTCTTT
>TRBD1|14|TRBJ2-7|many|TRBV27
CATSSGTGAYEQYF
TGTGCCACTAGTTCCGGGACAGGGGCCTACGAGCAGTACTTC
>-|14|TRBJ2-2|many|TRBV27
CASRTLGSTGELFF
TGTGCCAGCAGGACCCTAGGGTCCACCGGGGAGCTGTTTTTT
>TRBD1|15|TRBJ2-3|many|TRBV4-3
CASSQGQGKADTQYF
TGCGCCAGCAGCCAAGGACAGGGCAAGGCGGATACGCAGTATTTT
>-|13|TRBJ1-5|many|TRBV5-6
CASSLGGGLPQHF
TGTGCCAGCAGCTTGGGGGGAGGACTGCCCCAGCATTTT
>-|14|TRBJ1-1|many|TRBV20-1
CSALPRTGITEAFF
TGCAGTGCTCTACCCAGAACAGGGATCACTGAAGCTTTCTTT
>-|15|TRBJ1-5|many|TRBV5-1
CASSLEGLVDQPQHF
TGCGCCAGCAGCTTGGAGGGTCTCGTCGATCAGCCCCAGCATTTT
>TRBD1|17|TRBJ2-1|many|TRBV10-3
CAISESLILARQGPKFF
TGTGCCATCAGTGAGTCGTTAATTTTGGCCCGACAGGGTCCCAAGTTCTTC
>-|15|TRBJ2-7|many|TRBV20-1
CSARVQRDRSYEQYF
TGCAGTGCTAGAGTACAGCGAGACCGCTCCTACGAGCAGTACTTC
>TRBD1|15|TRBJ2-7|few|TRBV9
CASSVATGQTYEQYF
TGTGCCAGCAGCGTAGCTACGGGACAGACCTACGAGCAGTACTTC
>TRBD1|14|TRBJ1-6|-|TRBV20-1
CSATWDRGDSPLHF
TGCAGTGCTACCTGGGACAGGGGTGATTCACCCCTCCACTTT
>-|14|TRBJ2-3|many|TRBV29-1
CSGTGTGSTDTQYF
TGCAGCGGTACCGGGACGGGGAGCACAGATACGCAGTATTTT
>TRBD1|17|TRBJ1-1|many|TRBV7-9
CASSFHGTADERGKAFF
TGTGCCAGCAGCTTTCACGGGACAGCGGACGAAAGGGGAAAAGCTTTCTTT
>TRBD1|13|TRBJ2-2|-|TRBV10-3
CAISDQGAGELFF
TGTGCCATCAGTGACCAGGGGGCCGGGGAGCTGTTTTTT
>TRBD1|16|TRBJ1-1|many|TRBV20-1
CSALRQGRMLNTEAFF
TGCAGTGCTCTTCGACAGGGAAGGATGCTGAACACTGAAGCTTTCTTT
>-|18|TRBJ2-2|many|TRBV5-1
CASSLAVAGVINTGELFF
TGCGCCAGCAGCTTGGCCGTTGCAGGGGTGATAAACACCGGGGAGCTGTTTTTT
>TRBD1|13|TRBJ1-2|-|TRBV6-1
CATTPGTGVGYTF
TGTGCCACAACCCCCGGGACAGGGGTTGGCTACACCTTC
>-|18|TRBJ1-3|many|TRBV4-3
CASSQDPGTLSSGNTIYF
TGCGCCAGCAGCCAAGATCCTGGGACCTTAAGCTCTGGAAACACCATATATTTT
>-|12|TRBJ1-1|many|TRBV28
CASSTAQSEAFF
TGTGCCAGCAGCACCGCTCAGTCTGAAGCTTTCTTT
>-|14|TRBJ2-7|many|TRBV21-1
CASSKGEGCDEQYF
TGTGCCAGCAGCAAAGGTGAAGGGTGCGACGAGCAGTACTTC
>TRBD1|15|TRBJ2-5|few|TRBV18
CASSPTDREKVTQYF
TGTGCCAGCTCACCGACGGACAGGGAGAAAGTGACCCAGTACTTC
>TRBD1|15|TRBJ1-5|many|TRBV9
CASSATGGVGQPQHF
TGTGCCAGCAGCGCGACAGGGGGAGTTGGTCAGCCCCAGCATTTT
>-|14|TRBJ2-3|-|TRBV11-2
CASSPTAYTDTQYF
TGTGCCAGCAGCCCGACAGCATACACAGATACGCAGTATTTT
>-|11|TRBJ1-2|-|TRBV18
CASSRGDGYTF
TGTGCCAGCTCACGGGGCGATGGCTACACCTTC
>-|13|TRBJ2-2|many|TRBV29-1
CSVRVTNTGELFF
TGCAGCGTCAGGGTCACGAACACCGGGGAGCTGTTTTTT
>-|16|TRBJ2-5|many|TRBV7-9
CASSFLSGRDQETQYF
TGTGCCAGCAGCTTCCTGAGCGGCAGGGACCAAGAGACCCAGTACTTC
>-|13|TRBJ1-1|many|TRBV18
CASRDSPDTEAFF
TGTGCCAGTCGAGACAGTCCGGACACTGAAGCTTTCTTT
>-|14|TRBJ2-7|many|TRBV27
CASSLWERTYEQYF
TGTGCCAGCAGTTTGTGGGAGAGGACCTACGAGCAGTACTTC
>-|14|TRBJ1-4|many|TRBV15
CATSRGTENEKLFF
TGTGCCACCAGCAGGGGGACGGAGAATGAAAAACTGTTTTTT
>-|13|TRBJ2-7|many|TRBV11-1
CASRQTDSYEQYF
TGTGCCAGCAGACAAACGGACAGCTACGAGCAGTACTTC
>TRBD2|16|TRBJ2-2|many|TRBV12-3/TRBV12-4
CASSFGSGRSTGELFF
TGTGCCAGCAGTTTCGGTAGCGGGAGAAGCACCGGGGAGCTGTTTTTT
>TRBD1|14|TRBJ2-1|many|TRBV29-1
CSVGEQGSYNEQFF
TGCAGCGTTGGTGAACAGGGGTCCTACAATGAGCAGTTCTTC
>TRBD1|15|TRBJ2-2|many|TRBV5-1
CASSFGTGVHRELFF
TGCGCCAGCAGCTTTGGGACAGGGGTCCACCGGGAGCTGTTTTTT
>TRBD2|13|TRBJ2-3|many|TRBV29-1
CSSTSVLTDTQYF
TGCAGTTCGACTAGCGTCCTCACAGATACGCAGTATTTT